This T cell receptor (beta chain) was sequenced for a study of control samples from healthy donors and cancer patients. The data were produced by immunoSEQ multiplex PCR, yet TCRdb's version contains in-frame clones alone and is incomplete. The repertoire holds around 80,000 clones, with about 88% as singletons. Between the trimmed V and J ends, which lost 3 bases and 5 bases, there was a span of 19 bases. Germline lookup yields CDR1 GTSNPN and CDR2 SVGIG (reference sequence). The CDR3 has 15 amino acids. What was sequenced was blood. This chain uses TRBV30 with TRBJ1-2, with a tentative D call TRBD1 (6 bases). The source of this sequence is a woman in her fifties or sixties in good health. The CDR3 region has the DNA TGTGCCTGGAGAGGACGGGCCCCAAGGGGGTATGGCTACACCTTC. The encoded protein is CAWRGRAPRGYGYTF.